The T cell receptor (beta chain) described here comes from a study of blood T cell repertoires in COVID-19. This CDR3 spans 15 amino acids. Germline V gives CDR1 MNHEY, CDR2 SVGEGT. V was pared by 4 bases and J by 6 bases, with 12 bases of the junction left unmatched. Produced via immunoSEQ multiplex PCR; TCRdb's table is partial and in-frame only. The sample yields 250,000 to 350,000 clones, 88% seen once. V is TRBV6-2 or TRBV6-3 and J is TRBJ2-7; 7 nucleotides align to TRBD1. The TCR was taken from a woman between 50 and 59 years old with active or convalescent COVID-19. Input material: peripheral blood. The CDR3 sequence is CASSSNRQGVSEQYF. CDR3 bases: TGTGCCAGCAGTTCCAACCGACAGGGCGTATCCGAGCAGTACTTC.